These T cell receptor beta chains were read from a single sample in a study of metastatic and nonmetastatic thyroid tumors. Via MiXCR, TCRdb re-called the PCR reads. The top ten clones hold around 3.5% of a sample with 43,000 or so clones, around 25% of them seen once. The specimen was blood. Receptors originate from a male donor with papillary thyroid cancer or a benign thyroid nodule (not recorded which). Some clones in this sample may be carry-over from other donors' samples. Both conserved end residues are part of each CDR3. The order of the fields is D gene, clone size, J gene, V gene, CDR3 protein, CDR3 DNA. D genes are given only for firm matches. A clone size is listed for some rows: how often the clone was seen (once, few, many), or a class if it is expanded.

.,many,TRBJ1-1,TRBV18,CASSLHRDTEAFF,TGTGCCAGCTCACTACACAGGGACACTGAAGCTTTCTTT
.,many,TRBJ2-5,TRBV19,CASSTSDQETQYF,TGTGCCAGTAGTACGTCGGACCAAGAGACCCAGTACTTC
.,many,TRBJ2-3,TRBV9,CASSASRDSISSTDTQYF,TGTGCCAGCAGCGCCTCCCGGGACTCCATATCTAGCACAGATACGCAGTATTTT
TRBD1,.,TRBJ2-5,TRBV27,CASRTNRGAFQETQYF,TGTGCCAGCAGGACCAACAGGGGGGCCTTTCAAGAGACCCAGTACTTC
.,.,TRBJ2-7,TRBV12-5,CASGLTIHGERPYEQYF,TGTGCTAGTGGTTTGACTATCCATGGGGAGCGGCCCTACGAGCAGTACTTC
TRBD1,.,TRBJ1-2,TRBV24-1,CATSGQGLNYGYTF,TGTGCCACCAGTGGACAGGGACTTAACTATGGCTACACCTTC
.,many,TRBJ2-1,TRBV5-4,CASRSGTQPDNEQFF,TGTGCCAGCAGGAGTGGGACTCAACCCGACAATGAGCAGTTCTTC
.,once,TRBJ2-7,TRBV2,CASSDPDSPSPYEQYF,TGTGCCAGCAGTGACCCCGACAGCCCTTCCCCCTACGAGCAGTACTTC
.,.,TRBJ1-1,TRBV7-6,CASSPFKGGVNTEAFF,TGTGCCAGCAGCCCCTTCAAAGGAGGGGTCAACACTGAAGCTTTCTTT
.,few,TRBJ2-7,TRBV7-2,CASSRPGYEQYF,TGTGCCAGCAGCAGACCCGGCTACGAGCAGTACTTC
.,.,TRBJ1-5,TRBV28,CASSKMDQPQHF,TGTGCCAGCAGCAAGATGGATCAGCCCCAGCATTTT
.,many,TRBJ2-3,TRBV7-9,CASRKGATDTQYF,TGTGCCAGCAGGAAAGGGGCCACAGATACGCAGTATTTT
TRBD2,.,TRBJ2-7,TRBV7-2,CASSPGGSGTREQYF,TGTGCCAGCAGCCCTGGCGGTAGCGGGACTCGGGAGCAGTACTTC
.,medium-sized,TRBJ2-7,TRBV27,CASSFRGASSYEQYF,TGTGCCAGCAGTTTTAGGGGTGCCAGCTCCTACGAGCAGTACTTC
TRBD2,.,TRBJ2-1,TRBV3-1,CASSPYSGSNNEQFF,TGTGCCAGCAGCCCGTATAGCGGGAGTAACAATGAGCAGTTCTTC
TRBD1,few,TRBJ1-1,TRBV28,CASSFDRGYTEAFF,TGTGCCAGCAGTTTCGACAGGGGGTACACTGAAGCTTTCTTT
.,medium-sized,TRBJ2-7,TRBV27,CASYPRAATYEQYF,TGTGCCAGCTACCCCCGGGCCGCCACCTACGAGCAGTACTTC
.,few,TRBJ1-2,TRBV6-5,CASSSSYGYTF,TGTGCCAGCAGCTCCTCCTATGGCTACACCTTC
TRBD1,few,TRBJ1-1,TRBV24-1,CATSPGGERGHTEAFF,TGTGCCACCAGTCCTGGAGGGGAAAGGGGGCACACTGAAGCTTTCTTT
.,.,TRBJ2-7,TRBV12-3/TRBV12-4,CASSLWGGYEQYF,TGTGCCAGCAGTTTGTGGGGTGGGTACGAGCAGTACTTC
.,many,TRBJ1-2,TRBV20-1,CSARPGGGITNYGYTF,TGCAGTGCTAGACCGGGAGGGGGGATAACTAACTATGGCTACACCTTC
TRBD1,many,TRBJ1-5,TRBV7-8,CASSLGQGAPKYQPQHF,TGTGCCAGCAGCTTGGGACAGGGGGCACCGAAATATCAGCCCCAGCATTTT
TRBD2,.,TRBJ2-7,TRBV7-2,CASSLEAGYHEQYF,TGTGCCAGCAGCTTAGAAGCGGGATACCACGAGCAGTACTTC
.,many,TRBJ2-7,TRBV5-5,CASSLRLSSYEQYF,TGTGCCAGCAGCTTGCGACTAAGCTCCTACGAGCAGTACTTC
TRBD2,once,TRBJ2-7,TRBV20-1,CSAPLPQGGSYEQYF,TGCAGTGCTCCCCTCCCTCAGGGAGGGAGCTACGAGCAGTACTTC
TRBD1,many,TRBJ2-2,TRBV18,CASSPLSGTGNTGELFF,TGTGCCAGCTCACCACTCTCTGGGACAGGGAACACCGGGGAGCTGTTTTTT
.,many,TRBJ2-3,TRBV7-3,CASSSTAATSTDTQYF,TGTGCCAGCAGCTCAACGGCCGCTACTAGCACAGATACGCAGTATTTT
TRBD1,many,TRBJ1-5,TRBV2,CASSDDRVYQPQHF,TGTGCCAGCAGTGACGACAGGGTTTATCAGCCCCAGCATTTT
TRBD1,few,TRBJ1-2,TRBV6-6,CASSYLDRDGYTF,TGTGCCAGCAGTTACTTGGACAGGGACGGCTACACCTTC
TRBD1,few,TRBJ1-1,TRBV6-2/TRBV6-3,CASRPTGRTTEAFF,TGTGCCAGCAGGCCGACAGGGAGGACCACTGAAGCTTTCTTT
TRBD1,many,TRBJ1-4,TRBV4-2,CASSQDPPGQAYEKLFF,TGTGCCAGCAGCCAAGATCCACCGGGACAGGCCTATGAAAAACTGTTTTTT
TRBD1,few,TRBJ2-7,TRBV6-5,CASRQNTWTGHADYEQYF,TGTGCCAGCAGACAAAATACGTGGACAGGGCATGCAGACTACGAGCAGTACTTC
.,.,TRBJ1-6,TRBV5-6,CASSDNPSLISPLHF,TGTGCCAGCAGCGACAATCCCTCCCTTATTTCACCCCTCCACTTT
.,.,TRBJ2-5,TRBV11-2,CTSSLGTGKETQYF,TGTACCAGCAGCTTAGGTACAGGCAAAGAGACCCAGTACTTC
.,.,TRBJ2-1,TRBV6-1,CASSGNTYNEQFF,TGTGCCAGCAGTGGAAACACCTACAATGAGCAGTTCTTC
.,many,TRBJ1-4,TRBV20-1,CSAQGTGEKLFF,TGCAGTGCTCAAGGAACAGGCGAAAAACTGTTTTTT
.,many,TRBJ1-2,TRBV18,CASSPGEGVNGYTF,TGTGCCAGCTCACCAGGTGAAGGGGTTAATGGCTACACCTTC
TRBD1,.,TRBJ1-4,TRBV7-9,CASSLIGTANEKPFF,TGTGCCAGCAGCTTAATCGGGACAGCGAATGAAAAACCGTTTTTT
TRBD2,.,TRBJ2-1,TRBV12-3/TRBV12-4,CASRIPSGPYNEQFF,TGTGCCAGCAGGATTCCTAGCGGGCCTTACAATGAGCAGTTCTTC
.,many,TRBJ2-1,TRBV27,CASSWASRVGEQFF,TGTGCCAGCAGTTGGGCTAGCCGGGTCGGTGAGCAGTTCTTC
.,many,TRBJ2-7,TRBV11-1,CASSLAPLAYEQYF,TGTGCCAGCAGCTTAGCCCCTCTAGCGTACGAGCAGTACTTC
.,.,TRBJ2-7,TRBV5-1,CASSLASAPRLYEQYF,TGCGCCAGCAGCTTGGCCTCCGCCCCGCGACTCTACGAGCAGTACTTC
.,many,TRBJ2-3,TRBV5-5,CASSLNSGDTQYF,TGTGCCAGCAGCTTGAACTCGGGAGATACGCAGTATTTT
TRBD2,many,TRBJ2-7,TRBV2,CASRGGAGVLEQYF,TGTGCCAGCAGGGGAGGGGCGGGAGTGCTTGAGCAGTACTTC
.,many,TRBJ2-1,TRBV19,CASSFASYNEQFF,TGTGCCAGTAGTTTTGCTAGCTACAATGAGCAGTTCTTC
TRBD1,many,TRBJ1-2,TRBV19,CASSIEGAYGYTF,TGTGCCAGTAGTATCGAGGGGGCTTATGGCTACACCTTC
.,medium-sized,TRBJ1-2,TRBV6-6,CASSYSTGSNYGYTF,TGTGCCAGCAGTTACTCCACAGGGAGTAACTATGGCTACACCTTC
.,.,TRBJ1-1,TRBV20-1,CSAMEGGEADTEAFF,TGCAGTGCTATGGAGGGCGGGGAGGCGGACACTGAAGCTTTCTTT
TRBD1,few,TRBJ1-1,TRBV28,CASSRGLGEAFF,TGTGCCAGCAGCAGGGGGCTCGGTGAAGCTTTCTTT
.,many,TRBJ2-3,TRBV18,CASSPWRHTDTQYF,TGTGCCAGCTCACCATGGAGACACACAGATACGCAGTATTTT
TRBD1,many,TRBJ2-7,TRBV5-1,CASSQGGQGAYEQYF,TGCGCCAGCAGCCAGGGGGGACAGGGAGCCTACGAGCAGTACTTC
.,many,TRBJ1-3,TRBV3-1,CASSQVRTSGNTIYF,TGTGCCAGCAGCCAAGTTCGTACTTCTGGAAACACCATATATTTT
.,many,TRBJ2-7,TRBV3-1,CASSQDMGGGEQYF,TGTGCCAGCAGCCAAGATATGGGGGGAGGCGAGCAGTACTTC